This T cell receptor beta chain is drawn from a study of cytomegalovirus exposure and HLA in healthy donors. The PCR contained 60 Vbeta and 13 Jbeta primers. Produced via immunoSEQ multiplex PCR; TCRdb's table is partial and in-frame only. The table includes about 120,000 clones, approximately 8% detected once. Only a few counts were recorded for this clone. This TCR came from a middle-aged woman in good health and CMV-seropositive. The source material was PBMCs.

CDR3 sequence: CASSRPGTVKGYTF. CDR3 DNA sequence: TGTGCCAGCAGCCGTCCCGGGACAGTAAAGGGCTACACCTTC. This sequence joins TRBV6-5 and TRBJ1-2, with TRBD1 identical over 7 bases. This CDR3 has 14 amino acids. J gave up 8 bases and V 6 bases, and 12 bases lay outside the gene matches. CDR1 is MNHEY, CDR2 SVGAGI, per germline.